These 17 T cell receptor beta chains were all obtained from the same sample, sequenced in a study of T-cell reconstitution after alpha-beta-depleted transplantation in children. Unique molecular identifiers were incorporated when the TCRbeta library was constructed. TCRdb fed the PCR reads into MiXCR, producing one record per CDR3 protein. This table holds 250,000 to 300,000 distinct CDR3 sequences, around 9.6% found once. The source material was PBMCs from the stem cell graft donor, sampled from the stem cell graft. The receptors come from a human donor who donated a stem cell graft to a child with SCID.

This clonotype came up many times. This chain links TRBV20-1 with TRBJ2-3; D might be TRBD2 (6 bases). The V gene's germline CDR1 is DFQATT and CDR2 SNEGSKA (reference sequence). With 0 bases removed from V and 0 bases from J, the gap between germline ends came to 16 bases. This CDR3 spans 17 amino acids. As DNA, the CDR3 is TGCAGTGCTAGAGAACCTTGGGGCGGGGAGAGCACAGATACGCAGTATTTT. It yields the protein CSAREPWGGESTDTQYF.

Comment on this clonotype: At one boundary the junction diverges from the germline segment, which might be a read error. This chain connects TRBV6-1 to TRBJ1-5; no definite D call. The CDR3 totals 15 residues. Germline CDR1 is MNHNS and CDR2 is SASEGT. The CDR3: CASSVAGGSNQPQHF. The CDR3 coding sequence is TGTGCCAGCAGTGTGGCAGGCGGAAGCAATCAGCCTCAGCATTTT.

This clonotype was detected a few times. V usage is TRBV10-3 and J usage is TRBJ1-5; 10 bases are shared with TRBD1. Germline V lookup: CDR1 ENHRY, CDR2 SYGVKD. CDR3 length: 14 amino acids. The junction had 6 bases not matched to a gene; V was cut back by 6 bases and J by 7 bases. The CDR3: CAIRGTGDYQPQHF. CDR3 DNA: TGTGCCATCAGAGGGACAGGGGATTACCAGCCCCAGCATTTT.

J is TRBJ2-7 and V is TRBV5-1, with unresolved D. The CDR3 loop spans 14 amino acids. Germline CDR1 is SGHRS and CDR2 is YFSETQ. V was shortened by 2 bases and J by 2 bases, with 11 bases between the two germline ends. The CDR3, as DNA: TGCGCCAGCAGCTTAAATCCCAGGACCTACGAGCAGTACTTC. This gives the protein CASSLNPRTYEQYF.

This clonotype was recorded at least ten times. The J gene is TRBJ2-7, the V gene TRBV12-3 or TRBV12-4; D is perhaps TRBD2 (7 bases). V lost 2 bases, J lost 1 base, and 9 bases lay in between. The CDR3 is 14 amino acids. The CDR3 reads CASSLRGGSYEQYF. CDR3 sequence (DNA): TGTGCCAGCAGTTTAAGGGGGGGGTCCTACGAGCAGTACTTC.

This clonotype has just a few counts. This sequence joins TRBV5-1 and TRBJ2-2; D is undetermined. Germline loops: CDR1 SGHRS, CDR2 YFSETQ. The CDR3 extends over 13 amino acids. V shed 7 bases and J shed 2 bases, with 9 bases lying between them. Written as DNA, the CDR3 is TGCGCCAGCCACTTCAGTAACACCGGGGAGCTGTTTTTT. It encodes CASHFSNTGELFF.

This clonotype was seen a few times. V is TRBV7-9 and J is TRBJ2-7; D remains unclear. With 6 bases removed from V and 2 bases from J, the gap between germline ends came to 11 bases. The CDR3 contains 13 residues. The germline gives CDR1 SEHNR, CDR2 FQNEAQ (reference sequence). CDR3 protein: CASSSGSPYEQYF. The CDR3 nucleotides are TGTGCCAGCAGTTCCGGGTCCCCCTACGAGCAGTACTTC.

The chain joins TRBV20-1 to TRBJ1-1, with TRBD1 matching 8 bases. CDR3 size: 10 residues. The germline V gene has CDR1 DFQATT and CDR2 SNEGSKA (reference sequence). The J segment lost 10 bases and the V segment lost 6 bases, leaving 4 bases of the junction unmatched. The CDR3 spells CSAWTGRAFF. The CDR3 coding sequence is TGCAGTGCCTGGACAGGGCGAGCTTTCTTT.

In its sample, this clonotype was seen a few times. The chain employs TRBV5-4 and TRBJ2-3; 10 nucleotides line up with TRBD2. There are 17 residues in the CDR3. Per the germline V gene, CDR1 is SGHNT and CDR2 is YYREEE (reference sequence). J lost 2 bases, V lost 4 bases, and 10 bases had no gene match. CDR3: CASSALTSGPDTDTQYF. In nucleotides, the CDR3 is TGTGCCAGCAGCGCTCTGACTAGCGGGCCTGACACAGATACGCAGTATTTT.

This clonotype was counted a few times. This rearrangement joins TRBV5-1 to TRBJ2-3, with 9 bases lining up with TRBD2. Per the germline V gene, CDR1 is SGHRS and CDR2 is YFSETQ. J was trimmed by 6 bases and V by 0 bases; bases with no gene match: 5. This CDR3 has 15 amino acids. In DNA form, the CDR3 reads TGCGCCAGCAGCTTGGAGGCTAGCGGGGAGGATACGCAGTATTTT. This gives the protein CASSLEASGEDTQYF. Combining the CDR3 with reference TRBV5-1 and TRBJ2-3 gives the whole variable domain KAGVTQTPRYLIKTRGQQVTLSCSPISGHRSVSWYQQTPGQGLQFLFEYFSETQRNKGNFPGRFSGRQFSNSRSEMNVSTLELGDSALYLCASSLEASGEDTQYFGPGTRLTVL.

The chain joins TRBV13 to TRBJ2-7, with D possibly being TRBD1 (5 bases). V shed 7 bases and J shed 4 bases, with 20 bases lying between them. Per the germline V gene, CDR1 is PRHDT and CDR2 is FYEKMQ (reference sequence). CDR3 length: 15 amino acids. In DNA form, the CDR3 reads TGTGCCAGCAACATCCGGACGCAGGGTGGGTACGAGCAGTACTTC. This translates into CASNIRTQGGYEQYF.

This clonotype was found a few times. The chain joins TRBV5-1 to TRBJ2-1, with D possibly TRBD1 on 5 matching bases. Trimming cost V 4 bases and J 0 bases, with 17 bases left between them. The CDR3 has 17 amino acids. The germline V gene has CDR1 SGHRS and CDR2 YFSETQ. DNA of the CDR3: TGCGCCAGCAGCCCGGCATTGTGGGGCGACTCCTACAATGAGCAGTTCTTC. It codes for CASSPALWGDSYNEQFF.

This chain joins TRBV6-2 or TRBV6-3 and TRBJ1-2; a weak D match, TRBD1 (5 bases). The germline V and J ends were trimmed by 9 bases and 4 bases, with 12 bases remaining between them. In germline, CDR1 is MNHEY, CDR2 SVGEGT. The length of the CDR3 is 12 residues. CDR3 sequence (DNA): TGTGCCAGTGGAGGGGAATTCTATGGCTACACCTTC. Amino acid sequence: CASGGEFYGYTF.

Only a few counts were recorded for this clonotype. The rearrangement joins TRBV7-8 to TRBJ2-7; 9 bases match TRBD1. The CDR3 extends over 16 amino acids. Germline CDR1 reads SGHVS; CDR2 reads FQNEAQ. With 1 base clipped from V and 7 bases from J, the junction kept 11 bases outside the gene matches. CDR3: CASSLVRSQGAREQYF. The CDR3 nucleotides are TGTGCCAGCAGCTTAGTCAGGTCACAGGGGGCGCGTGAGCAGTACTTC.

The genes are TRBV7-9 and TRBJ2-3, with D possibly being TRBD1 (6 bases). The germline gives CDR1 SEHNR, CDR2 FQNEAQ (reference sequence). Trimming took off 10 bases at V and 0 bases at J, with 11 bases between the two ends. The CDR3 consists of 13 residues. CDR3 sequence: CATEGHSTDTQYF. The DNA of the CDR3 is TGTGCCACCGAGGGACACAGCACAGATACGCAGTATTTT.

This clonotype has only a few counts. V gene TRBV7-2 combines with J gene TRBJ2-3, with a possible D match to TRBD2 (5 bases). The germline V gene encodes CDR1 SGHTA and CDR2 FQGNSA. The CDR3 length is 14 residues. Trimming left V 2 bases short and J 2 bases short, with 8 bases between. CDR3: CASSLPGITDTQYF. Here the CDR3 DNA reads TGTGCCAGCAGCTTACCCGGGATCACAGATACGCAGTATTTT.

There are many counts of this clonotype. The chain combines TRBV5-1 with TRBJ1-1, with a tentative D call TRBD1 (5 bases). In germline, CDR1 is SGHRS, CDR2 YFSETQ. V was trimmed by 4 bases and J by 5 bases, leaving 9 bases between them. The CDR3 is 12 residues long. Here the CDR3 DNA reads TGCGCCAGCAGCCTGTCAGGGACTGAAGCTTTCTTT. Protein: CASSLSGTEAFF. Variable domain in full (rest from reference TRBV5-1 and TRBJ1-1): KAGVTQTPRYLIKTRGQQVTLSCSPISGHRSVSWYQQTPGQGLQFLFEYFSETQRNKGNFPGRFSGRQFSNSRSEMNVSTLELGDSALYLCASSLSGTEAFFGQGTRLTVV.